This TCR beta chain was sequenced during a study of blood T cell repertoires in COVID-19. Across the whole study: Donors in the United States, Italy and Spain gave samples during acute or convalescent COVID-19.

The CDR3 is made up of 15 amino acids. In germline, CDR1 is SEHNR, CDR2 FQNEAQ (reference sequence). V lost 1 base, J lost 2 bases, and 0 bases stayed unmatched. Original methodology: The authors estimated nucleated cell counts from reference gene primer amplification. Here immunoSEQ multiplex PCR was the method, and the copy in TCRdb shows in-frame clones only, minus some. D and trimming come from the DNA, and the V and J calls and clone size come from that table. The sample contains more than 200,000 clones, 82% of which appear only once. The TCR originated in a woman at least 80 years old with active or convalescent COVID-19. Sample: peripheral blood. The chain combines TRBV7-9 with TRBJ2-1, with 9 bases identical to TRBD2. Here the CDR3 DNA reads TGTGCCAGCAGCTTAGTAGCGGGGGCCTACAATGAGCAGTTCTTC. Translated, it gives CASSLVAGAYNEQFF.